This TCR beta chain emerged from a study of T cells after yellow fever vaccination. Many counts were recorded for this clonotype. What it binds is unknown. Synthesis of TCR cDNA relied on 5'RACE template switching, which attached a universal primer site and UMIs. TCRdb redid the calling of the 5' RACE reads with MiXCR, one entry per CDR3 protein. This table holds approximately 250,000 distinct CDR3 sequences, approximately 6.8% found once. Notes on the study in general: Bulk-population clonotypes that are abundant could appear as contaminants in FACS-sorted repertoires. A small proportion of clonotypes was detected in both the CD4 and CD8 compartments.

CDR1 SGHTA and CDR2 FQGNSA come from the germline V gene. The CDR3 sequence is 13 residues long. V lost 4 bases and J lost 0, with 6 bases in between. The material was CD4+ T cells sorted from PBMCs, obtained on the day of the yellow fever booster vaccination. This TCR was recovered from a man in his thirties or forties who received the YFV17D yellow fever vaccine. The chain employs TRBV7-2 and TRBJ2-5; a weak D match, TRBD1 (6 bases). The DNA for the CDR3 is TGTGCCAGCAGCTGGACAGACCAAGAGACCCAGTACTTC. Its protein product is CASSWTDQETQYF.